The T cell receptor (beta chain) under discussion was sequenced for a study of Ad26.COV2.S vaccination and SARS-CoV-2 variants. Whole-study context: Each vaccinee took Ad26.COV2.S intramuscularly, once or twice 56 days apart. General study points: Spike-specific TCR breadth was greater after Ad26.COV2.S than placebo. In vaccinated individuals, spike-specific CD8+ and CD4+ T cell responses reportedly displayed substantial breadth.

Treatment denoted: 19 received Ad26.COV2.S at low or high dose, single or two shots; roughly 5 received placebo; per-sample allocation not given. Samples came from day 63 after the first vaccine or placebo injection. In Boston, the donor was an adult between 18-55 years of age. For this clone: Antigen: not known.

In germline, CDR1 is SGHTA, CDR2 FQGNSA. The V gene lost 1 base and the J gene lost 7 bases, with 7 bases spanning the gap. The CDR3 covers 12 residues. Only in-frame clones appear in the TCRdb table, and some are missing; sequencing was by immunoSEQ multiplex PCR. The table shows 300,000 to 400,000 clones, with under 90% occurring only once. Sequenced material: peripheral blood, taken in a trial of Ad26.COV2.S vaccine versus placebo. The clonotype originates from a person between 18 and 59 years old who received the Ad26.COV2.S COVID-19 vaccine or a placebo. The chain recombines TRBV7-2 with TRBJ1-2, with unresolved D. The CDR3: CASSLGRVGYTF. The DNA of the CDR3 is TGTGCCAGCAGCTTAGGGAGGGTTGGCTACACCTTC.